A single sample is the source of the 26 T cell receptor beta chains below, sequenced in a study of blood T cell repertoires in COVID-19. Clones were sequenced by immunoSEQ multiplex PCR, and TCRdb holds only the in-frame ones, with some missing. Seen here are about 200,000 clones, approximately 78% observed once, and the top ten hold approximately 8%. Sequenced sample: peripheral blood. The receptors here all came from a woman over 75 with COVID-19, enrolled during active disease.

The rearrangement uses TRBV3-1 (or the pseudogene TRBV3-2) and TRBJ2-3, with 13 bases matching TRBD2. This CDR3 has 18 residues. Per the germline V gene, CDR1 is LGHDT and CDR2 is YNNKEL (reference sequence). Unmatched junction bases numbered 10, after V lost 4 bases and J lost 3 bases. DNA of the CDR3: TGTGCCAGCAGCCCCACTAGCGGGGGGGCCGGGAATACAGATACGCAGTATTTT. Encoded protein: CASSPTSGGAGNTDTQYF.

CDR3: CASSSWLRTGGSYEQYF. For the CDR3, the DNA is TGCGCCAGCAGCTCTTGGCTTCGGACAGGGGGATCCTACGAGCAGTACTTC. The chain employs TRBV4-1 and TRBJ2-7, with 10 bases fitting TRBD1. V shed 5 bases and J 1 base; nucleotides not matched to a gene: 11. The CDR3 sequence is 17 residues long. Germline V CDR1 and CDR2: MGHRA, YSYEKL.

V and J are TRBV30 and TRBJ1-2; TRBD1 aligns across 10 bases. This CDR3 comprises 16 residues. Germline V CDR1 and CDR2: GTSNPN, SVGIG (reference sequence). Trimming took 3 bases from V and 5 from J; bases not matched to a gene: 12. The CDR3 loop is CAWRPGTGVLAYGYTF. Here the CDR3 DNA reads TGTGCCTGGAGGCCCGGGACAGGGGTACTCGCGTATGGCTACACCTTC.

This clone was picked up one time. The CDR3 sequence: CASSLGAGNYGYTF. The CDR3 DNA sequence: TGTGCCAGCAGCCTGGGGGCAGGGAACTATGGCTACACCTTC. The chain uses TRBV7-2 and TRBJ1-2; weak D call: TRBD1 (6 bases). This CDR3 comprises 14 residues. Germline values: CDR1 SGHTA, CDR2 FQGNSA. The ends were cut back, 5 bases at V and 2 bases at J, with 12 bases in the middle.

The chain combines TRBV10-3 with TRBJ1-1, with D hard to call. The germline V gene encodes CDR1 ENHRY and CDR2 SYGVKD. V lost 3 bases, J lost 3 bases, and 11 bases lay in between. The CDR3 length is 14 residues. In nucleotides, the CDR3 is TGTGCCATCAGTGAAGAGGGAGGGTACACTGAAGCTTTCTTT. This encodes CAISEEGGYTEAFF.

The genes are TRBV7-2 and TRBJ1-1; D gene uncertain. CDR1 is SGHTA and CDR2 is FQGNSA in the germline V gene. The CDR3 is made up of 14 amino acids. Trimming shortened V by 2 bases and J by 1 base, and 8 bases separated the two germline ends. The CDR3 DNA is TGTGCCAGCAGCTTACAGGTTTGGAACACTGAAGCTTTCTTT. Translating gives CASSLQVWNTEAFF.

The V gene is TRBV30, the J gene TRBJ2-7; TRBD2 matches at 16 bases. From germline, CDR1 is GTSNPN and CDR2 SVGIG (reference sequence). This CDR3 comprises 18 residues. The trim removed 2 bases at V and 6 bases at J, leaving 13 bases unmatched. The DNA for the CDR3 is TGTGCCTGGAGTTCGGGGACAGGGACTAGCGGGAGGGCTCGCGAGCAGTACTTC. It translates to CAWSSGTGTSGRAREQYF.

This clone occurred a few times. V is TRBV18 and J is TRBJ1-1; maybe TRBD1 (5 bases). Looked up from germline, CDR1 is KGHSH and CDR2 is LQKENI. CDR3 size: 16 residues. With 2 bases removed from V and 1 base from J, the gap between germline ends came to 14 bases. The CDR3 bases are TGTGCCAGCTCACCAAGGCAACAGGCTTCGAACACTGAAGCTTTCTTT. Amino acid sequence: CASSPRQQASNTEAFF.

The chain carries TRBV6-1 and TRBJ2-4; 7 bases line up with TRBD1. Trimming removed 0 bases from V and 8 bases from J; junction bases left unmatched: 10. CDR1 is MNHNS and CDR2 is SASEGT in the germline V gene. The CDR3 consists of 16 residues. The CDR3 bases are TGTGCCAGCAGTGAAGCTGGGACAGCCCTCTCGTACATTCAGTACTTC. This sequence encodes CASSEAGTALSYIQYF.

CDR3: CASSYTARGNHNEQFF. The CDR3 DNA sequence: TGTGCCAGCAGTTACACGGCTAGGGGGAATCACAATGAGCAGTTCTTC. The chain carries TRBV6-5 and TRBJ2-1; possibly TRBD1 for D (6 bases). V gave up 2 bases and J gave up 5 bases, with 16 bases separating them. The CDR3 spans 16 residues. Germline-derived CDR1 and CDR2 are MNHEY and SVGAGI.

The rearrangement links TRBV5-4 to TRBJ2-7, with D maybe TRBD2 (6 bases). The CDR3 totals 14 residues. In germline, CDR1 is SGHNT, CDR2 YYREEE (reference sequence). The V and J ends lost 5 bases and 0 bases respectively, with 12 bases between them. The CDR3 bases are TGTGCCAGCAGACGGCGGGGAAGCTCCTACGAGCAGTACTTC. Amino acids: CASRRRGSSYEQYF.

Concerning this clone: A much larger clonotype is one base distant, so this may be a read error. V usage is TRBV3-1 (or the pseudogene TRBV3-2) and J usage is TRBJ1-1; 7 nucleotides align to TRBD1. The germline V gene has CDR1 LGHDT and CDR2 YNNKEL (reference sequence). This CDR3 comprises 13 residues. With 10 bases clipped from V and 0 bases from J, the junction kept 5 bases outside the gene matches. CDR3 amino acids: CATTTGLNTEAFF. CDR3 sequence (DNA): TGTGCCACCACGACAGGGCTGAACACTGAAGCTTTCTTT.

This clone turned up a few times. This CDR3 is CASSRPSGVYNEQFF. The CDR3 nucleotides read TGCGCCAGCAGCAGGCCTAGCGGGGTTTACAATGAGCAGTTCTTC. The chain joins TRBV5-1 to TRBJ2-1, with 9 positions matching TRBD2. This CDR3 has 15 residues. J was trimmed by 4 bases and V by 4 bases; bases with no gene match: 6. Per germline, CDR1 SGHRS and CDR2 YFSETQ.

The chain links TRBV5-4 to TRBJ1-2, with no clear D. The CDR3 has 14 residues. Germline V gene data show CDR1 as SGHNT and CDR2 as YYREEE (reference sequence). The germline V and J ends were trimmed by 2 bases and 4 bases, with 12 bases remaining between them. CDR3 amino acids: CASSLSGSTYGYTF. The CDR3 DNA reads TGTGCCAGCAGCTTATCGGGGTCGACCTATGGCTACACCTTC.

The chain recombines TRBV10-3 with TRBJ2-7; TRBD1 agrees at 8 bases. CDR3 size: 14 residues. V gave up 4 bases and J gave up 3 bases; unmatched junction bases: 5. Germline CDR1 reads ENHRY; CDR2 reads SYGVKD. The CDR3 coding sequence is TGTGCCATCAGTGCCGACAGGGGAAACTACGAGCAGTACTTC. Protein product: CAISADRGNYEQYF.

This clone was found once. The J gene is TRBJ2-3, the V gene TRBV6-2 or TRBV6-3, with a possible D match to TRBD2 (5 bases). This CDR3 is 15 amino acids long. V was trimmed by 1 base and J by 2 bases, leaving 10 bases between them. From germline, CDR1 is MNHEY and CDR2 SVGEGT. In DNA, the CDR3 is TGTGCCAGCAGTTACTTAGCGTCCTCCACAGATACGCAGTATTTT. It translates to CASSYLASSTDTQYF.

The chain couples TRBV3-1 (or the pseudogene TRBV3-2) to TRBJ2-7; 10 nucleotides line up with TRBD2. Germline V CDR1 and CDR2: LGHDT, YNNKEL (reference sequence). The CDR3 extends over 15 amino acids. Trimming took 1 base from V and 5 from J; bases not matched to a gene: 5. This CDR3 reads CASSQGTSGADEQYF. CDR3 coding DNA: TGTGCCAGCAGCCAAGGGACTAGCGGCGCAGACGAGCAGTACTTC.

The chain recombines TRBV3-1 (or the pseudogene TRBV3-2) with TRBJ1-2; D perhaps matches TRBD1 (5 bases). CDR1 LGHDT and CDR2 YNNKEL come from the germline V gene (reference sequence). The CDR3 is 13 amino acids. V lost 7 bases and J 8 bases, leaving 17 bases between the germline ends. The CDR3 nucleotides are TGTGCCAGCACTAACGGACAAACCCAGGGCTACACCTTC. It is translated as CASTNGQTQGYTF.

Points on this clone: Other DNA sequences in the same sample also yield this CDR3. The chain couples TRBV7-2 to TRBJ2-7, with 10 bases matching TRBD1. The CDR3 has 14 residues. The germline V gene has CDR1 SGHTA and CDR2 FQGNSA. Trimming removed 5 bases from V and 3 bases from J; junction bases left unmatched: 4. CDR3 nucleotide sequence: TGTGCCAGCAGCCTCGGACAGGGGGTCTACGAGCAGTACTTC. Translation: CASSLGQGVYEQYF. The full variable domain, rest sourced from reference TRBV7-2 and TRBJ2-7, is GAGVSQSPSNKVTEKGKDVELRCDPISGHTALYWYRQSLGQGLEFLIYFQGNSAPDKSGLPSDRFSAERTGGSVSTLTIQRTQQEDSAVYLCASSLGQGVYEQYFGPGTRLTVT.

The genes are TRBV7-8 and TRBJ1-1; D is unclear. Germline-derived CDR1 and CDR2 are SGHVS and FQNEAQ. There are 13 residues in the CDR3. V was shortened by 7 bases and J by 5 bases, with 14 bases between the two germline ends. CDR3 coding DNA: TGTGCCAGCACCCGGTTCGGGATTACTGAAGCTTTCTTT. This gives the protein CASTRFGITEAFF. Based on the CDR3 plus reference TRBV7-8 and TRBJ1-1, the full variable domain is GAGVSQSPRYKVAKRGQDVALRCDPISGHVSLFWYQQALGQGPEFLTYFQNEAQLDKSGLPSDRFFAERPEGSVSTLKIQRTQQEDSAVYLCASTRFGITEAFFGQGTRLTVV.

This clone was counted once. This chain joins TRBV30 and TRBJ1-6; D is ambiguous. The V end lost 0 bases, the J end lost 6 bases, and 15 bases lay between the germline ends. The CDR3 is 16 residues long. In germline, CDR1 is GTSNPN, CDR2 SVGIG (reference sequence). In nucleotides, the CDR3 is TGTGCCTGGAGTGTACTTCCCCTAGGAGGTAATTCACCCCTCCACTTT. It translates to CAWSVLPLGGNSPLHF.

CDR3 amino acids: CASTSRGSYEQYF. The CDR3 nucleotides are TGTGCCAGTACCTCCCGGGGCTCCTACGAGCAGTACTTC. V usage is TRBV19 and J usage is TRBJ2-7; possible D gene TRBD2, 5 bases. Germline V CDR1 and CDR2: LNHDA, SQIVND (reference sequence). With 7 bases removed from V and 0 bases from J, the gap between germline ends came to 10 bases. This CDR3 contains 13 residues.

This clone has more than one count but fewer than ten. The chain joins TRBV5-6 to TRBJ2-7, with 11 nucleotides matching TRBD1. Germline loops: CDR1 SGHDT, CDR2 YYEEEE. This CDR3 has 14 residues. Trimming at V came to 5 bases and at J to 2 bases, leaving 3 bases not matched to a gene. The CDR3 protein is CASRRTGGPYEQYF. The CDR3 nucleotides are TGTGCCAGCAGAAGGACAGGGGGCCCCTACGAGCAGTACTTC.

This chain links TRBV10-3 with TRBJ2-2; D not certain. The germline V gene encodes CDR1 ENHRY and CDR2 SYGVKD. This CDR3 region has 15 residues. The V gene lost 10 bases and the J gene lost 4 bases, with 19 bases spanning the gap. For the CDR3, the DNA is TGTGCCACCGCTACCCGGGTGTTAAGCACCGGGGAGCTGTTTTTT. Translation gives CATATRVLSTGELFF.

V and J are TRBV5-1 and TRBJ2-2; possible D gene TRBD1, 6 bases. The ends were cut back, 2 bases at V and 3 bases at J, with 14 bases in the middle. The CDR3 runs 16 residues. Germline V CDR1 and CDR2: SGHRS, YFSETQ. The CDR3 sequence: CASSFGQSWDTGELFF. The CDR3 DNA reads TGCGCCAGCAGCTTCGGACAGAGTTGGGACACCGGGGAGCTGTTTTTT.

The V call is TRBV27, the J call TRBJ1-5, with D uncertain. Deletions cut 5 bases from V and 3 bases from J, with 17 bases between. CDR1 and CDR2 from the germline V gene are MNHEY and SMNVEV (reference sequence). The CDR3 runs 16 residues. CDR3 sequence (DNA): TGTGCCAGCAGTGCTCCCCTACCCTGCCTCAATCAGCCCCAGCATTTT. Residues: CASSAPLPCLNQPQHF.